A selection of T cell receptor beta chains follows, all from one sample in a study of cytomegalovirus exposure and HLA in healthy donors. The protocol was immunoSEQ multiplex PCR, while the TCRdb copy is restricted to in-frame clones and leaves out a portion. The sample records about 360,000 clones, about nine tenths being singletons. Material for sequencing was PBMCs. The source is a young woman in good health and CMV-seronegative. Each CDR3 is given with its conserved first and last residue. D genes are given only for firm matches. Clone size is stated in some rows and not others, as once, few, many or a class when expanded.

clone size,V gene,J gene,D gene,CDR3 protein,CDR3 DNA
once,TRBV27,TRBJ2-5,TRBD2,CASSGLAGGSGETQYF,TGTGCCAGCAGCGGACTAGCGGGAGGGTCCGGAGAGACCCAGTACTTC
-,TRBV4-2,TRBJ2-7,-,CASSRQVHEQYF,TGTGCCAGCAGCAGACAGGTCCACGAGCAGTACTTC
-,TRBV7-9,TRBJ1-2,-,CASSHIGANGYTF,TGTGCCAGCAGCCATATAGGAGCCAATGGCTACACCTTC
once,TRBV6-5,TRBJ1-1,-,CASRRNRDPGAFF,TGTGCCAGCAGACGTAACAGGGACCCTGGAGCTTTCTTT
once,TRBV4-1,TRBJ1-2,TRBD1,CASSQGGGTGSGYTF,TGCGCCAGCAGCCAAGGAGGGGGGACAGGGTCTGGCTACACCTTC
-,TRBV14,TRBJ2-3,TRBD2,CASSQGSASGGKFTDTQYF,TGTGCCAGCAGCCAAGGGAGTGCGAGCGGGGGGAAATTCACAGATACGCAGTATTTT
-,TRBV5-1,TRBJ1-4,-,CASSSGFDGEKLFF,TGCGCCAGCAGCTCGGGATTCGATGGAGAAAAACTGTTTTTT
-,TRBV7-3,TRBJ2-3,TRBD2,CASSSGLAQSTDTQYF,TGTGCCAGCAGCTCCGGACTAGCGCAGAGCACAGATACGCAGTATTTT
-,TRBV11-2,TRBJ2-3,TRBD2,CASSLALGSGGANTQYF,TGTGCCAGCAGCTTAGCCCTTGGAAGCGGGGGGGCCAATACGCAGTATTTT
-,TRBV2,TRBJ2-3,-,CASARRGTDTQYF,TGTGCCAGCGCCCGGCGGGGCACAGATACGCAGTATTTT
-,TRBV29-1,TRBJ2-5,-,CSVAPGGETQYF,TGCAGCGTGGCCCCCGGAGGGGAGACCCAGTACTTC
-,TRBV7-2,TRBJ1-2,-,CASSKTAGGYTF,TGTGCCAGCAGCAAGACAGCGGGGGGCTACACCTTC
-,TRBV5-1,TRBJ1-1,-,CASSLAVLQMNTEAFF,TGCGCCAGCAGCTTGGCGGTCTTACAGATGAACACTGAAGCTTTCTTT
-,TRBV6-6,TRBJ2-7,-,CASASSYEQYF,TGTGCCAGCGCCAGCTCCTACGAGCAGTACTTC
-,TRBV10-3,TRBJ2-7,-,CAISSSKDGVYEQYF,TGTGCCATCAGCAGTTCGAAAGACGGGGTCTACGAGCAGTACTTC
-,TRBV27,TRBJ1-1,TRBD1,CASSSRTGNTEAFF,TGTGCCAGCAGTTCCCGGACAGGCAACACTGAAGCTTTCTTT
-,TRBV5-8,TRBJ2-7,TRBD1,CASTSGTEVVPSIYEQYF,TGTGCCAGCACCTCCGGGACAGAGGTTGTTCCCAGCATTTACGAGCAGTACTTC
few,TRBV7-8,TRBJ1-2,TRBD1,CASSLRDSGYTF,TGTGCCAGCAGCTTGCGGGACAGTGGCTACACCTTC
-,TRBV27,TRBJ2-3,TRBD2,CASSPARGGRSADTQYF,TGTGCCAGCAGTCCCGCCCGGGGCGGGAGAAGTGCAGATACGCAGTATTTT
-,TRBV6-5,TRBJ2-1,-,CASSYGGLSSYNEQFF,TGTGCCAGCAGTTACGGGGGACTGAGCTCCTACAATGAGCAGTTCTTC
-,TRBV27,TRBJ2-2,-,CASSFHRTGELFF,TGTGCCAGCAGTTTTCATAGAACCGGGGAGCTGTTTTTT
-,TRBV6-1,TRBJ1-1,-,CASSEREDLTEAFF,TGTGCCAGCAGTGAACGAGAAGATCTCACTGAAGCTTTCTTT
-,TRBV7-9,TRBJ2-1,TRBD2,CASSLRLAGGPINEQFF,TGTGCCAGCAGCTTACGGCTAGCGGGAGGGCCTATTAATGAGCAGTTCTTC
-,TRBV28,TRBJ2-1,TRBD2,CASSSKLRTSGYNEQFF,TGTGCCAGCAGTTCAAAGCTTCGGACTAGCGGTTACAATGAGCAGTTCTTC
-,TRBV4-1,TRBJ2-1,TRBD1,CASSPPPGQGLSEQFF,TGCGCCAGCAGCCCGCCACCGGGACAGGGCCTTAGTGAGCAGTTCTTC
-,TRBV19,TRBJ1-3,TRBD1,CASSIDRAVGNTIYF,TGTGCCAGTAGTATCGACAGGGCGGTTGGAAACACCATATATTTT
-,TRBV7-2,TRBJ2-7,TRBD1,CASSRDSRYEQYF,TGTGCCAGCAGTCGGGACAGTAGGTACGAGCAGTACTTC
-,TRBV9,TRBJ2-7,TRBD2,CASSVSGLAYHEQYF,TGTGCCAGCAGTGTATCGGGACTAGCTTACCACGAGCAGTACTTC
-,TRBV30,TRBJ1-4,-,CAWAGGTKNEKLFF,TGTGCCTGGGCGGGTGGGACAAAAAATGAAAAACTGTTTTTT
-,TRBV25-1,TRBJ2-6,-,CASSENLRSGANVLTF,TGTGCCAGCAGTGAAAATTTGAGGTCTGGGGCCAACGTCCTGACTTTC
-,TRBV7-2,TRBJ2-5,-,CASSLDLGRTQYF,TGTGCCAGCAGCTTAGACCTGGGGAGGACCCAGTACTTC
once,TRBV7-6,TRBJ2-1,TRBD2,CASSAIAGYTFNEQFF,TGTGCCAGCAGCGCCATAGCGGGTTATACCTTCAATGAGCAGTTCTTC
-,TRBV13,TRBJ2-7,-,CASSLDPPGGPYEQYF,TGTGCCAGCAGCTTAGATCCCCCGGGGGGCCCCTACGAGCAGTACTTC
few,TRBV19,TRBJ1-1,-,CASSIGGSLNTEAFF,TGTGCCAGTAGTATAGGAGGTAGTTTGAACACTGAAGCTTTCTTT
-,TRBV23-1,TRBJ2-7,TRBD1,CASSQSRQGAAYEQYF,TGCGCCAGCAGTCAATCCCGACAGGGAGCGGCCTACGAGCAGTACTTC
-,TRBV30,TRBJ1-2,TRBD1,CAWRPGGGYGYTF,TGTGCCTGGAGACCAGGGGGCGGCTATGGCTACACCTTC
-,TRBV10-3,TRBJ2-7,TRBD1,CATGQGAYEQYF,TGTGCCACAGGACAGGGGGCTTACGAGCAGTACTTC
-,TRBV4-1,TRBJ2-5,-,CASSHPESWGKETQYF,TGCGCCAGCAGCCACCCGGAAAGTTGGGGCAAAGAGACCCAGTACTTC
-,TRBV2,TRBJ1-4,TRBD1,CASSVGQGGINEKLFF,TGTGCCAGCAGTGTAGGGCAGGGGGGAATTAATGAAAAACTGTTTTTT
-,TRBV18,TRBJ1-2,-,CASSPLPEANYGYTF,TGTGCCAGCTCACCACTGCCAGAGGCTAACTATGGCTACACCTTC
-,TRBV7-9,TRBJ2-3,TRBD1,CASSSPTGQSTDTQYF,TGTGCCAGCAGCTCACCGACAGGGCAGAGCACAGATACGCAGTATTTT
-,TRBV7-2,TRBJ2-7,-,CASSLGITGRSYEQYF,TGTGCCAGCAGCTTAGGCATAACAGGGAGATCCTACGAGCAGTACTTC
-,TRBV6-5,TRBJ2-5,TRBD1,CATVDREKETQYF,TGTGCCACCGTCGACAGGGAAAAAGAGACCCAGTACTTC
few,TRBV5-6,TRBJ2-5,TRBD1,CASTHRGTETQYF,TGTGCCAGCACCCACAGGGGGACAGAGACCCAGTACTTC
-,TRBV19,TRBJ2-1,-,CASSKLAAISSYNEQFF,TGTGCCAGTAGTAAGTTAGCGGCAATTAGCTCCTACAATGAGCAGTTCTTC